Sequencing of this T cell receptor (beta chain) was carried out in a study of T cell clonotyping in hematopoietic cell transplantation. Details on this clone: One end of the junction is discordant with germline, which a read error may explain.

TCRdb keeps only in-frame clones here, not all; method: immunoSEQ multiplex PCR. The sample has roughly 7,000 clones, approximately 91% seen once. Germline lookup yields CDR1 LNHDA and CDR2 SQIVND (reference sequence). This CDR3 has 14 residues. The sequence came from a female patient aged 50-59 years who had an allogeneic stem cell transplant from an unrelated donor, so the T cells may come from the graft donor. Some clones in this sample may be carry-over from other donors' samples. The chain carries TRBV19 and TRBJ1-5; D uncertain. The input for sequencing was PBMCs, taken 30 days after allogeneic stem cell transplant. The CDR3 DNA reads as TGTGCCAGTACGACTGGGCAGAGTTATCAGTCCCAGCATTTT. It translates to CASTTGQSYQSQHF.